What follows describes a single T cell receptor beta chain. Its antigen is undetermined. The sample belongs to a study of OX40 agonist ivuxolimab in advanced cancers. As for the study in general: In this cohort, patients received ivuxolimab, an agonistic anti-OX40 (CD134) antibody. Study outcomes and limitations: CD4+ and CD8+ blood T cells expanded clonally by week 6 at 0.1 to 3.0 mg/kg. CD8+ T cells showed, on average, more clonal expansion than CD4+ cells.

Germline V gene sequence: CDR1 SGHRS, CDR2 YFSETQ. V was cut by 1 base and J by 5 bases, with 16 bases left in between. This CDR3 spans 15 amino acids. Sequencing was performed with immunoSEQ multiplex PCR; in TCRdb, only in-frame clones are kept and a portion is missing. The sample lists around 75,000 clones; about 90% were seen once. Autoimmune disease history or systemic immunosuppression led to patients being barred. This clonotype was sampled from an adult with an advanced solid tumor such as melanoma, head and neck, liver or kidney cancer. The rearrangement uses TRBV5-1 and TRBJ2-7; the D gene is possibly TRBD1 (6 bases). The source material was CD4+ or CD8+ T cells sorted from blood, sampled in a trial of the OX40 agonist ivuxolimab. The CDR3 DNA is TGCGCCAGCAGCTTGCAAAACAGGGTCGGGGACGAGCAGTACTTC. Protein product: CASSLQNRVGDEQYF. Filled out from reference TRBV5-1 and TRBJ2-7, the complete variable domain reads KAGVTQTPRYLIKTRGQQVTLSCSPISGHRSVSWYQQTPGQGLQFLFEYFSETQRNKGNFPGRFSGRQFSNSRSEMNVSTLELGDSALYLCASSLQNRVGDEQYFGPGTRLTVT.